Below are 24 T cell receptor beta chains sequenced from a single sample in a study of T cells in tuberculosis. The data were produced by immunoSEQ multiplex PCR, yet TCRdb's version contains in-frame clones alone and is incomplete. The sample contains 25,000 to 35,000 clones, 90% to 95% of which appear only once. Specified time point: new active TB diagnosis, blood taken before or within 7 days of starting treatment. Sequences were derived from PBMCs, sampled at tuberculosis diagnosis. These receptors originate from an adult with tuberculosis.

This chain joins TRBV28 and TRBJ1-1, with 8 nucleotides matching TRBD1. J lost 1 base, V lost 5 bases, and 3 bases had no gene match. The CDR3 covers 14 residues. Per the germline V gene, CDR1 is MDHEN and CDR2 is SYDVKM. The CDR3 is CASSQGTGNTEAFF. CDR3 sequence (DNA): TGTGCCAGCAGTCAAGGGACAGGGAACACTGAAGCTTTCTTT.

This rearrangement joins TRBV2 to TRBJ2-3; TRBD1 is a possible D gene (6 bases). Trimming left V 3 bases short and J 0 bases short, with 10 bases between. The CDR3 is 15 residues long. In germline, CDR1 is SNHLY, CDR2 FYNNEI. This chain's CDR3 is CASSEGAASTDTQYF. Written as DNA, the CDR3 is TGTGCCAGCAGTGAGGGGGCGGCGAGCACAGATACGCAGTATTTT.

This sequence joins TRBV9 and TRBJ1-1, with 10 bases fitting TRBD1. This CDR3 has 12 residues. V shed 3 bases and J 11 bases; nucleotides not matched to a gene: 4. The V gene's germline CDR1 is SGDLS and CDR2 YYNGEE. CDR3 sequence: CASSEWDRGAFF. The CDR3, as DNA: TGTGCCAGCAGCGAGTGGGACAGGGGTGCTTTCTTT.

This chain uses TRBV4-1 with TRBJ2-2, with D perhaps matching TRBD1 (6 bases). Germline CDR1 MGHRA, CDR2 YSYEKL. The CDR3 consists of 17 residues. V was clipped by 0 bases and J by 2 bases, with 13 bases between them. Written as DNA, the CDR3 is TGCGCCAGCAGCCAAGATCCTAGCAGGGGCAACACCGGGGAGCTGTTTTTT. Protein sequence: CASSQDPSRGNTGELFF.

The V call is TRBV5-1, the J call TRBJ2-1; 12 nucleotides line up with TRBD2. CDR1 SGHRS and CDR2 YFSETQ come from the germline V gene. The CDR3 length is 18 residues. V gave up 2 bases and J gave up 3 bases; unmatched junction bases: 9. This chain's CDR3 is CASSLSGLAGPNYNEQFF. The DNA for the CDR3 is TGCGCCAGCAGCTTATCGGGACTAGCGGGCCCGAACTACAATGAGCAGTTCTTC.

With regard to this clone: This sample also contains other DNA sequences that code for the same CDR3. V usage is TRBV4-3 and J usage is TRBJ2-7; a possible D gene is TRBD2 (6 bases). This CDR3 comprises 16 residues. CDR1 is LGHNA and CDR2 is YSLEER in the germline V gene. The germline V and J ends were trimmed by 0 bases and 2 bases, with 14 bases remaining between them. CDR3 sequence (DNA): TGCGCCAGCAGCCAAGATCGGCGGGGTGGCACCTACGAGCAGTACTTC. Its protein is CASSQDRRGGTYEQYF.

The V call is TRBV5-1, the J call TRBJ2-7; TRBD2 aligns across 9 bases. CDR3 length equals 14 residues. V lost 3 bases and J lost 2; bases outside the gene matches: 3. Germline CDR1 is SGHRS and CDR2 is YFSETQ. The CDR3: CASSSTSGAYEQYF. The CDR3 DNA sequence: TGCGCCAGCAGCTCGACTAGCGGTGCCTACGAGCAGTACTTC.

The CDR3 bases are TGCGCCAGCAGCCAAGATTTATCGGCGGGGGGGCAAGTGGATACGCAGTATTTT. Amino acid sequence: CASSQDLSAGGQVDTQYF. The chain is built from TRBV4-3 and TRBJ2-3; TRBD2 agrees at 9 bases. Germline values: CDR1 LGHNA, CDR2 YSLEER. The CDR3 runs to 18 residues. J lost 6 bases, V lost 0 bases, and 13 bases had no gene match.

The rearrangement joins TRBV2 to TRBJ2-1, with 13 bases aligning to TRBD2. Trimming at V came to 7 bases and at J to 4 bases, leaving 13 bases not matched to a gene. CDR3 length: 18 amino acids. Germline CDR1 is SNHLY and CDR2 is FYNNEI. The CDR3 DNA is TGTGCCAGCATTAGGAGGACTAGCGGGAGATGGCCGTACAATGAGCAGTTCTTC. Amino acid sequence: CASIRRTSGRWPYNEQFF. Using reference TRBV2 and TRBJ2-1 for the parts outside the CDR3, the full variable domain is EPEVTQTPSHQVTQMGQEVILRCVPISNHLYFYWYRQILGQKVEFLVSFYNNEISEKSEIFDDQFSVERPDGSNFTLKIRSTKLEDSAMYFCASIRRTSGRWPYNEQFFGPGTRLTVL.

The chain is built from TRBV7-2 and TRBJ1-1, with D possibly being TRBD1 (5 bases). CDR3 length: 12 residues. The ends were cut back, 4 bases at V and 5 bases at J, with 8 bases in the middle. Per the germline V gene, CDR1 is SGHTA and CDR2 is FQGNSA. CDR3 loop: CASSSGLTEAFF. The CDR3 DNA sequence: TGTGCCAGCAGCTCGGGACTAACTGAAGCTTTCTTT.

The chain uses TRBV4-3 and TRBJ2-1; D not certain. CDR1 is LGHNA and CDR2 is YSLEER in the germline V gene. The CDR3 totals 14 residues. V lost 1 base, J lost 5 bases, and 9 bases lay in between. For the CDR3, the DNA is TGCGCCAGCAGCCAAGCCGGCGGCGACAATGAGCAGTTCTTC. Its protein is CASSQAGGDNEQFF.

The chain combines TRBV11-2 with TRBJ2-3; D call uncertain. The germline V gene encodes CDR1 SGHAT and CDR2 FQNNGV. The CDR3 loop spans 13 amino acids. Trimming pared 4 bases from V and 3 bases from J, leaving 8 bases between. The CDR3 DNA reads TGTGCCAGCAGCTCGCGGCCGACAGATACGCAGTATTTT. Translating gives CASSSRPTDTQYF.

This clone is a singleton in its sample. The gene calls are TRBV7-6 and TRBJ2-2; D is possibly TRBD1 (5 bases). The CDR3 totals 14 residues. Germline-derived CDR1 and CDR2 are SGHVS and FNYEAQ. Trimming removed 4 bases at V and 6 bases at J, with 12 bases between. CDR3 coding DNA: TGTGCCAGCAGCTCTGACAGTCGGGCCGGGGAGCTGTTTTTT. Translating it yields CASSSDSRAGELFF.

This clone has only one observation. The CDR3 bases are TGCGCCAGCAGGGCCCCATCCCTGGAGACCCAGTACTTC. Translated, it gives CASRAPSLETQYF. This chain uses TRBV10-2 with TRBJ2-5; D is undetermined. CDR1 and CDR2 from the germline V gene are WSHSY and SAAADI. V lost 6 bases, J lost 5 bases, and 13 bases lay in between. CDR3 length: 13 residues.

The chain couples TRBV18 to TRBJ1-1; D is undetermined. V was cut by 2 bases and J by 4 bases, with 14 bases left in between. CDR3 size: 15 residues. CDR1 is KGHSH, CDR2 LQKENI, per germline. The DNA for the CDR3 is TGTGCCAGCTCACCAATCCCCGCGGAAGGCACTGAAGCTTTCTTT. It yields the protein CASSPIPAEGTEAFF.

This sequence joins TRBV4-3 and TRBJ1-1; 8 nucleotides agree with TRBD1. Germline CDR1 LGHNA, CDR2 YSLEER. This CDR3 has 16 amino acids. The J segment lost 2 bases and the V segment lost 4 bases, leaving 9 bases of the junction unmatched. Here the CDR3 DNA reads TGCGCCAGCAGCCTCGTCTGGACAGGGACTAACACTGAAGCTTTCTTT. Encoded protein: CASSLVWTGTNTEAFF.

The J gene is TRBJ2-1, the V gene TRBV28; the match to TRBD2 covers 14 bases. CDR1 MDHEN and CDR2 SYDVKM come from the germline V gene. This CDR3 has 14 residues. Trimming cost V 6 bases and J 9 bases; bases outside gene matches: 4. The DNA of the CDR3 is TGTGCCAGCAGGGGGACTAGCGGGAGCGGTGAGCAGTTCTTC. It is translated as CASRGTSGSGEQFF.

V and J are TRBV27 and TRBJ2-1, with TRBD1 matching over 8 bases. Germline CDR1 reads MNHEY; CDR2 reads SMNVEV (reference sequence). J gave up 5 bases and V 2 bases, and 2 bases lay outside the gene matches. The CDR3 sequence is 14 residues long. The CDR3: CASSLRDRNNEQFF. For the CDR3, the DNA is TGTGCCAGCAGTTTAAGGGACAGGAACAATGAGCAGTTCTTC.

This chain uses TRBV7-9 with TRBJ2-7; 7 positions match TRBD1. CDR3 size: 15 residues. Per the germline V gene, CDR1 is SEHNR and CDR2 is FQNEAQ (reference sequence). V lost 4 bases and J lost 6; bases outside the gene matches: 12. CDR3 nucleotide sequence: TGTGCCAGCAGCTACGCCGGGACAGACTTTAGCGAGCAGTACTTC. This gives the protein CASSYAGTDFSEQYF.

The V gene is TRBV6-1, the J gene TRBJ1-5; possible D gene TRBD1, 5 bases. Germline V gene lookup returns CDR1 MNHNS and CDR2 SASEGT. V was trimmed by 2 bases and J by 6 bases, leaving 11 bases between them. The CDR3 is 14 residues long. CDR3 protein: CASSEMGGSQPQHF. The CDR3 coding sequence is TGTGCCAGCAGTGAAATGGGGGGATCTCAGCCCCAGCATTTT.

This clone has just one count. V usage is TRBV5-8 and J usage is TRBJ2-7; D gene ambiguous. Germline CDR1 SGHTS, CDR2 YDEGEE. Between the trimmed V and J ends, which lost 0 bases and 3 bases, there was a span of 7 bases. The CDR3 has 13 residues. The CDR3 DNA sequence: TGTGCCAGCAGCTTGGGGCAGTTCTACGAGCAGTACTTC. Protein: CASSLGQFYEQYF.

The chain carries TRBV7-2 and TRBJ1-6; TRBD1 matches at 7 bases. Trimming at V came to 2 bases and at J to 10 bases, leaving 11 bases not matched to a gene. This CDR3 has 16 amino acids. Germline V gene lookup returns CDR1 SGHTA and CDR2 FQGNSA. The CDR3 nucleotides are TGTGCCAGCAGCTTAAATCCGGGGACAGTCGGGTCACCCCTCCACTTT. Translation gives CASSLNPGTVGSPLHF.

The chain recombines TRBV5-1 with TRBJ2-1, with D tentatively TRBD2 (6 bases). Per the germline V gene, CDR1 is SGHRS and CDR2 is YFSETQ. V lost 0 bases and J 6 bases, leaving 13 bases between the germline ends. CDR3 length: 15 residues. The CDR3 loop reads CASSLGRDSGNEQFF. CDR3 nucleotides: TGCGCCAGCAGCTTGGGCCGGGACTCCGGCAATGAGCAGTTCTTC.

The rearrangement joins TRBV5-1 to TRBJ2-5; D remains unclear. Germline CDR1 SGHRS, CDR2 YFSETQ. The CDR3 is made up of 12 amino acids. Trimming took 3 bases from V and 1 from J, leaving 4 bases between them. CDR3: CASSWAQETQYF. CDR3 coding DNA: TGCGCCAGCAGCTGGGCCCAAGAGACCCAGTACTTC.